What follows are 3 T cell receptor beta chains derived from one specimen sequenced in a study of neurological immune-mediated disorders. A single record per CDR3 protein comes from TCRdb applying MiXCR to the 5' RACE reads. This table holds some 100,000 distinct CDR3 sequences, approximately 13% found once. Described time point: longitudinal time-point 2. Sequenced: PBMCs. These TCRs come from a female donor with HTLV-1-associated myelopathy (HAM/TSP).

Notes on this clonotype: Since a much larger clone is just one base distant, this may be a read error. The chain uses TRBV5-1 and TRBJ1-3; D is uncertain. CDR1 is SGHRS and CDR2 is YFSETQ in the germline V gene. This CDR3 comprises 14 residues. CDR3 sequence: CASSLESPGNNIYF. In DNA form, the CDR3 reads TGCGCCAGCAGCTTGGAAAGCCCTGGAAACAACATATATTTT.

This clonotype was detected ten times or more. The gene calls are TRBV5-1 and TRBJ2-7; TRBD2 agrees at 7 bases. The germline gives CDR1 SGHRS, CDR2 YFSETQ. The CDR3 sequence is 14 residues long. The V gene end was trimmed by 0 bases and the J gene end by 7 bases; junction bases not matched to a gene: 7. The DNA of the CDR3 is TGCGCCAGCAGCTTGGGAAGCGGGGCGTGGGAGCAGTACTTC. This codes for CASSLGSGAWEQYF.

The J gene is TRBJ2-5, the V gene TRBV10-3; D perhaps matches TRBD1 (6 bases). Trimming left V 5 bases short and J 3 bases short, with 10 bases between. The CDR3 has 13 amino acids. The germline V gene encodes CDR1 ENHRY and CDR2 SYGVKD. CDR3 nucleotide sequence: TGTGCCATCAGTTCACGACAGGAAGAGACCCAGTACTTC. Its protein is CAISSRQEETQYF.